A single sample gave rise to the 30 T cell receptor beta chains below, sequenced in a study of cytomegalovirus exposure and HLA in healthy donors. Use of 60 Vbeta and 13 Jbeta primers characterized the PCR. Measured with immunoSEQ multiplex PCR; TCRdb has only the in-frame clones, and not every one. This table has a few hundred thousand clones, approximately 80% appearing once. Specimen: PBMCs. These receptors were collected from a girl aged 10 to 17 in good health and CMV-seronegative.

CDR3 DNA: TGTGCCAGCAGTTCCTACGAGCAGTACTTC. Translated: CASSSYEQYF. The chain employs TRBV2 and TRBJ2-5; D is undetermined. Gene TRBJ2-7 matches the end of the DNA better, so the J call may be wrong. Germline CDR1 and CDR2: SNHLY and FYNNEI. This CDR3 is 10 amino acids long.

The genes are TRBV5-4 and TRBJ2-1; TRBD1 might be the D (6 bases). CDR1 SGHNT and CDR2 YYREEE come from the germline V gene (reference sequence). The CDR3 is made up of 15 amino acids. V was pared by 2 bases and J by 7 bases, with 16 bases between. The CDR3 DNA follows: TGTGCCAGCAGCTTTGACAGGCGCTTAGGGAATGAGCAGTTCTTC. Translation: CASSFDRRLGNEQFF.

This clone occurred a few times. In DNA, the CDR3 is TGCGCCAGCAGGGATTTCAGGGGGGACACAGATACGCAGTATTTT. Translating it yields CASRDFRGDTDTQYF. This sequence joins TRBV5-1 and TRBJ2-3; possibly TRBD1 for D (7 bases). Germline CDR1 SGHRS, CDR2 YFSETQ. The CDR3 is 15 residues long. V lost 5 bases to trimming and J lost 2 bases, with 15 bases between them.

The rearrangement joins TRBV10-3 to TRBJ1-2; D is possibly TRBD1 (5 bases). V dropped 4 bases and J dropped 6 bases, with 12 bases sitting between them. Germline V gene data show CDR1 as ENHRY and CDR2 as SYGVKD. The length of the CDR3 is 13 residues. CDR3 residues: CAISGRPGDGYTF. CDR3 sequence (DNA): TGTGCCATCAGTGGACGACCGGGGGATGGCTACACCTTC.

This clone has just a few counts. The chain recombines TRBV7-9 with TRBJ1-1, with 9 nucleotides matching TRBD1. This CDR3 has 15 amino acids. The V gene's germline CDR1 is SEHNR and CDR2 FQNEAQ (reference sequence). Trimming removed 5 bases from V and 3 bases from J; junction bases left unmatched: 7. The CDR3 DNA reads TGTGCCAGCAGCGCTCGAACAGGGGGCTACACTGAAGCTTTCTTT. It translates to CASSARTGGYTEAFF.

The gene calls are TRBV7-9 and TRBJ2-5, with a possible D match to TRBD2 (6 bases). The V gene's germline CDR1 is SEHNR and CDR2 FQNEAQ (reference sequence). The CDR3 totals 17 residues. V dropped 3 bases and J dropped 0 bases, with 17 bases sitting between them. The CDR3 sequence: CASSFGSGSGNQETQYF. CDR3 sequence (DNA): TGTGCCAGCAGCTTCGGGTCGGGTAGCGGAAACCAAGAGACCCAGTACTTC.

The V and J genes are TRBV30 and TRBJ1-1; TRBD1 is a possible D gene (5 bases). The CDR3 length is 12 residues. CDR1 GTSNPN and CDR2 SVGIG come from the germline V gene (reference sequence). V lost 3 bases to trimming and J lost 4 bases, with 9 bases between them. CDR3 nucleotides: TGTGCCTGGAGAAGGGGAGGCACTGAAGCTTTCTTT. The encoded protein is CAWRRGGTEAFF.

V usage is TRBV5-6 and J usage is TRBJ2-3, with D possibly being TRBD1 (6 bases). Germline V gene sequence: CDR1 SGHDT, CDR2 YYEEEE. Trimming shortened V by 3 bases and J by 11 bases, and 10 bases separated the two germline ends. The CDR3 runs 11 residues. The CDR3 sequence: CASSSRGLQYF. The CDR3 DNA follows: TGTGCCAGCAGCTCCAGGGGTCTGCAGTATTTT.

The chain joins TRBV7-2 to TRBJ2-5; TRBD1 matches at 9 bases. The trim removed 0 bases at V and 4 bases at J, leaving 0 bases unmatched. Per the germline V gene, CDR1 is SGHTA and CDR2 is FQGNSA. The CDR3 consists of 14 residues. The CDR3 loop is CASSLADRGETQYF. In DNA, the CDR3 is TGTGCCAGCAGCTTAGCGGACAGGGGAGAGACCCAGTACTTC.

V and J are TRBV9 and TRBJ1-1; D is ambiguous. The CDR3 is 14 amino acids. Germline V gene data show CDR1 as SGDLS and CDR2 as YYNGEE. With 3 bases removed from V and 2 bases from J, the gap between germline ends came to 11 bases. This CDR3 reads CASSEQAQNTEAFF. CDR3 nucleotide sequence: TGTGCCAGCAGCGAACAAGCGCAAAACACTGAAGCTTTCTTT. The complete variable domain, with remaining parts taken from reference TRBV9 and TRBJ1-1, reads DSGVTQTPKHLITATGQRVTLRCSPRSGDLSVYWYQQSLDQGLQFLIQYYNGEERAKGNILERFSAQQFPDLHSELNLSSLELGDSALYFCASSEQAQNTEAFFGQGTRLTVV.

This chain links TRBV11-2 with TRBJ2-5; D is unclear. The germline gives CDR1 SGHAT, CDR2 FQNNGV. The CDR3 sequence is 15 residues long. V was cut by 2 bases and J by 0 bases, with 10 bases left in between. CDR3 loop: CASSLTPVYQETQYF. The CDR3 DNA reads TGTGCCAGCAGCTTAACCCCGGTGTACCAAGAGACCCAGTACTTC.

The gene calls are TRBV19 and TRBJ1-2; the D gene is possibly TRBD1 (5 bases). Germline V gene sequence: CDR1 LNHDA, CDR2 SQIVND (reference sequence). The CDR3 loop spans 12 amino acids. Between the trimmed V and J ends, which lost 9 bases and 5 bases, there was a span of 13 bases. The CDR3 nucleotides are TGTGCCAGCAGGACATCCCCATATGGCTACACCTTC. Its translation is CASRTSPYGYTF.

The genes are TRBV10-1 and TRBJ1-2; 8 nucleotides agree with TRBD1. V lost 11 bases and J lost 4; bases outside the gene matches: 21. CDR3 length: 17 amino acids. Germline assignment: CDR1 WNHNN and CDR2 SYGVQD (reference sequence). CDR3 residues: CASHIRAITGGSYGYTF. CDR3 coding DNA: TGCGCCTCCCATATCCGCGCCATAACAGGGGGAAGCTATGGCTACACCTTC.

About this clone: An end of the junction does not agree with germline; a read error may underlie this. This chain uses TRBV28 with TRBJ1-1; 8 positions agree with TRBD1. Germline-derived CDR1 and CDR2 are MDHEN and SYDVKM. The CDR3 is 17 amino acids. CDR3 coding DNA: TGTGCCGGCAGTTTACCCCGCCTGAGAGACAGGGGTACTGAAGCTTTCTTT. Translated, it gives CAGSLPRLRDRGTEAFF.

The chain uses TRBV7-8 and TRBJ2-2, with 9 bases fitting TRBD1. The CDR3 runs to 16 residues. CDR1 and CDR2 from the germline V gene are SGHVS and FQNEAQ. V trimming: 6 bases; J trimming: 5 bases; junction bases outside the gene matches: 10. The CDR3 coding sequence is TGTGCCAGCAGTCACGGACAGGGGTTTGGTACCGGGGAGCTGTTTTTT. It encodes CASSHGQGFGTGELFF.

The chain combines TRBV9 with TRBJ2-5, with 7 bases that match TRBD2. Germline V gives CDR1 SGDLS, CDR2 YYNGEE. The CDR3 length is 16 residues. V lost 0 bases and J lost 5; bases outside the gene matches: 10. CDR3 DNA: TGTGCCAGCAGCGTAGGGACTAGGGGTTCGGGGGAGACCCAGTACTTC. Its translation is CASSVGTRGSGETQYF.

The chain links TRBV9 to TRBJ2-2, with 10 bases aligning to TRBD1. The CDR3 spans 15 residues. Germline-derived CDR1 and CDR2 are SGDLS and YYNGEE. J gave up 5 bases and V 0 bases, and 1 base lay outside the gene matches. The CDR3: CASSVGTGGTGELFF. The CDR3 nucleotides read TGTGCCAGCAGCGTAGGGACAGGGGGGACCGGGGAGCTGTTTTTT.

This clone was observed a few times. This chain connects TRBV2 to TRBJ2-7, with 7 bases matching TRBD1. The J segment lost 6 bases and the V segment lost 5 bases, leaving 7 bases of the junction unmatched. Germline CDR1 SNHLY, CDR2 FYNNEI. This CDR3 comprises 13 residues. This chain's CDR3 is CASSNTQGVEQYF. The CDR3 DNA follows: TGTGCCAGCAGTAATACTCAGGGGGTCGAGCAGTACTTC.

The chain combines TRBV5-6 with TRBJ2-3; TRBD1 aligns across 7 bases. Germline CDR1 is SGHDT and CDR2 is YYEEEE. CDR3 size: 15 residues. V shed 4 bases, J shed 2 bases, and the junction held 7 bases outside the gene matches. The CDR3 region is CASSLTGIYTDTQYF. CDR3 coding DNA: TGTGCCAGCAGCCTGACAGGGATTTACACAGATACGCAGTATTTT.

J is TRBJ1-1 and V is TRBV29-1; 11 positions agree with TRBD1. The CDR3 is made up of 15 amino acids. Germline-derived CDR1 and CDR2 are SQVTM and ANQGSEA. With 4 bases clipped from V and 1 base from J, the junction kept 5 bases outside the gene matches. This chain's CDR3 is CSVADRGPTNTEAFF. CDR3 bases: TGCAGCGTTGCGGACAGGGGGCCGACGAACACTGAAGCTTTCTTT.

The V gene is TRBV6-5, the J gene TRBJ1-1, with D possibly matching TRBD1 (6 bases). With 6 bases removed from V and 3 bases from J, the gap between germline ends came to 11 bases. The CDR3 consists of 13 residues. CDR1 is MNHEY and CDR2 is SVGAGI in the germline V gene. DNA for the CDR3: TGTGCCAGCAGCCAACAGGGAGACACTGAAGCTTTCTTT. This codes for CASSQQGDTEAFF.

The chain recombines TRBV2 with TRBJ1-2; 10 bases agree with TRBD1. CDR1 is SNHLY, CDR2 FYNNEI, per germline. Germline trimming cut 6 bases from V and 3 bases from J; bases unmatched to any gene: 4. The CDR3 loop spans 14 amino acids. The CDR3 here is CASRMTGGYYGYTF. CDR3 in DNA: TGTGCCAGCAGGATGACAGGGGGCTACTATGGCTACACCTTC.

The chain couples TRBV10-1 to TRBJ1-1; no clear D gene. In germline, CDR1 is WNHNN, CDR2 SYGVQD (reference sequence). The CDR3 runs 13 residues. V lost 4 bases, J lost 1 base, and 7 bases lay in between. CDR3 nucleotide sequence: TGCGCCAGCAGTGTATCCAGGAACACTGAAGCTTTCTTT. Residues: CASSVSRNTEAFF.

The V gene is TRBV15, the J gene TRBJ2-5, with 7 positions matching TRBD2. The DNA end lines up better with TRBJ2-7; the J call may be wrong. From germline, CDR1 is LNHNV and CDR2 YYDKDF (reference sequence). This CDR3 is built from 15 residues. The chain's CDR3 is CATSSTGEGTYEQYF. In DNA, the CDR3 is TGTGCCACCAGCAGTACTGGGGAGGGAACCTACGAGCAGTACTTC.

The rearrangement joins TRBV11-2 to TRBJ2-2; 9 bases map to TRBD2. The CDR3 totals 19 residues. Germline V CDR1 and CDR2: SGHAT, FQNNGV. J gave up 5 bases and V 1 base, and 14 bases lay outside the gene matches. CDR3 loop: CASSLGGSSGARGTGELFF. DNA for the CDR3: TGTGCCAGCAGCTTAGGAGGTTCTAGCGGGGCCCGGGGGACCGGGGAGCTGTTTTTT.

CDR3 protein: CATSRDETSFTDEQYF. For the CDR3, the DNA is TGTGCCACCAGCAGAGATGAGACTAGTTTTACCGACGAGCAGTACTTC. The rearrangement joins TRBV15 to TRBJ2-5; weak D call: TRBD2 (6 bases). The last part of the DNA fits TRBJ2-7 better; the J call may be wrong. This CDR3 is built from 16 residues. Germline V gene lookup returns CDR1 LNHNV and CDR2 YYDKDF (reference sequence).

This clone was seen a single time. The chain recombines TRBV28 with TRBJ2-2; D unclear. V shed 6 bases and J shed 0 bases, with 11 bases lying between them. Germline V gene data show CDR1 as MDHEN and CDR2 as SYDVKM. This CDR3 has 15 residues. Here the CDR3 reads CASSRLETNTGELFF. DNA of the CDR3: TGTGCCAGCAGCAGACTCGAGACGAACACCGGGGAGCTGTTTTTT.

The CDR3 DNA follows: TGTGCCTGGGGAAGGACAGGCGGTAGTGTAGGTTCACCCCTCCACTTT. Translated: CAWGRTGGSVGSPLHF. The rearrangement links TRBV30 to TRBJ1-6; 7 positions match TRBD1. V was pared by 5 bases and J by 9 bases, with 16 bases of the junction left unmatched. The length of the CDR3 is 16 residues. CDR1 and CDR2 from the germline V gene are GTSNPN and SVGIG (reference sequence).

The V call is TRBV7-3, the J call TRBJ2-1, with 7 bases aligning to TRBD2. The J segment lost 8 bases and the V segment lost 4 bases, leaving 14 bases of the junction unmatched. The CDR3 extends over 16 amino acids. In germline, CDR1 is SGHTA, CDR2 FQGTGA. The CDR3 sequence: CASSSRDSRELYEQFF. In DNA form, the CDR3 reads TGTGCCAGCAGCTCCCGTGACTCGCGGGAGTTATATGAGCAGTTCTTC.

The chain has TRBV29-1 and TRBJ1-2, with 10 positions matching TRBD1. The junction had 7 bases not matched to a gene; V was cut back by 4 bases and J by 8 bases. The CDR3 loop spans 13 amino acids. Germline V gene lookup returns CDR1 SQVTM and CDR2 ANQGSEA. CDR3 bases: TGCAGCGTTGGAGAGGACAGGGGGATAGGCTACACCTTC. Its protein is CSVGEDRGIGYTF. Looking up the rest from reference TRBV29-1 and TRBJ1-2 gives the full variable domain: SAVISQKPSRDICQRGTSLTIQCQVDSQVTMMFWYRQQPGQSLTLIATANQGSEATYESGFVIDKFPISRPNLTFSTLTVSNMSPEDSSIYLCSVGEDRGIGYTFGSGTRLTVV.